These T cell receptor beta chains were read from a single sample in a study of cytomegalovirus exposure and HLA in healthy donors. Produced via immunoSEQ multiplex PCR; TCRdb's table is partial and in-frame only. Altogether about 95,000 clones are present, around 72% being singletons, with the ten largest covering approximately 11%. The specimen was PBMCs. The receptors were gathered from a man aged 18 to 29 in good health and CMV-seropositive. CDR3s include the opening cysteine and the closing phenylalanine or tryptophan. Each record gives: V gene, J gene, D gene, CDR3 protein, CDR3 DNA. The D gene is left open where the match is weak.

V gene: TRBV18; J gene: TRBJ1-4; D gene: TRBD1; CDR3 protein: CASSPIFDYRGGEKLFF; CDR3 DNA: TGTGCCAGCTCACCGATTTTCGATTACAGGGGAGGCGAAAAACTGTTTTTT
V gene: TRBV10-3; J gene: TRBJ2-3; D gene: TRBD2; CDR3 protein: CAIRRGGGRADTQYF; CDR3 DNA: TGTGCCATCAGGAGGGGCGGGGGAAGAGCAGATACGCAGTATTTT
V gene: TRBV27; J gene: TRBJ1-2; D gene: TRBD1; CDR3 protein: CASSPGGKGFLWTF; CDR3 DNA: TGTGCCAGCAGTCCAGGGGGGAAAGGATTTTTGTGGACCTTC
V gene: TRBV7-6; J gene: TRBJ2-2; D gene: TRBD2; CDR3 protein: CASSLALAGGTSTGELFF; CDR3 DNA: TGTGCCAGCAGCTTAGCCCTAGCGGGGGGGACGAGCACCGGGGAGCTGTTTTTT
V gene: TRBV6-6; J gene: TRBJ2-7; D gene: TRBD1; CDR3 protein: CASSYTGTGKNEQYF; CDR3 DNA: TGTGCCAGCAGTTACACCGGGACAGGAAAGAACGAGCAGTACTTC
V gene: TRBV7-9; J gene: TRBJ1-1; D gene: NA; CDR3 protein: CASSHEGGTEAFF; CDR3 DNA: TGTGCCAGCAGCCATGAGGGAGGCACTGAAGCTTTCTTT
V gene: TRBV2; J gene: TRBJ2-1; D gene: TRBD2; CDR3 protein: CASSWTSSYNEQFF; CDR3 DNA: TGTGCCAGCAGCTGGACTAGCTCCTACAATGAGCAGTTCTTC
V gene: TRBV30; J gene: TRBJ1-2; D gene: NA; CDR3 protein: CAWSPQDYGYTF; CDR3 DNA: TGTGCCTGGAGTCCCCAGGACTATGGCTACACCTTC
V gene: TRBV15; J gene: TRBJ2-6; D gene: NA; CDR3 protein: CATSTTALSGANVLTF; CDR3 DNA: TGTGCCACCAGCACAACAGCCCTTTCTGGGGCCAACGTCCTGACTTTC
V gene: TRBV7-2; J gene: TRBJ1-1; D gene: NA; CDR3 protein: CASSLGAGMNTEAFF; CDR3 DNA: TGTGCCAGCAGCTTAGGTGCAGGCATGAACACTGAAGCTTTCTTT
V gene: TRBV29-1; J gene: TRBJ2-7; D gene: TRBD2; CDR3 protein: CSVEASGVEQYF; CDR3 DNA: TGCAGCGTTGAAGCTAGCGGGGTCGAGCAGTACTTC
V gene: TRBV29-1; J gene: TRBJ1-1; D gene: NA; CDR3 protein: CSVERSMNTEAFF; CDR3 DNA: TGCAGCGTTGAGCGGTCGATGAACACTGAAGCTTTCTTT
V gene: TRBV7-9; J gene: TRBJ2-7; D gene: NA; CDR3 protein: CASSSVYEQYF; CDR3 DNA: TGTGCCAGCAGTTCCGTCTACGAGCAGTACTTC
V gene: TRBV19; J gene: TRBJ2-5; D gene: TRBD2; CDR3 protein: CASSLGLAGETQYF; CDR3 DNA: TGTGCCAGTAGCCTGGGACTAGCTGGGGAGACCCAGTACTTC
V gene: TRBV19; J gene: TRBJ1-6; D gene: NA; CDR3 protein: CASSTTALNSPLHF; CDR3 DNA: TGTGCCAGTAGTACGACAGCACTTAATTCACCCCTCCACTTT